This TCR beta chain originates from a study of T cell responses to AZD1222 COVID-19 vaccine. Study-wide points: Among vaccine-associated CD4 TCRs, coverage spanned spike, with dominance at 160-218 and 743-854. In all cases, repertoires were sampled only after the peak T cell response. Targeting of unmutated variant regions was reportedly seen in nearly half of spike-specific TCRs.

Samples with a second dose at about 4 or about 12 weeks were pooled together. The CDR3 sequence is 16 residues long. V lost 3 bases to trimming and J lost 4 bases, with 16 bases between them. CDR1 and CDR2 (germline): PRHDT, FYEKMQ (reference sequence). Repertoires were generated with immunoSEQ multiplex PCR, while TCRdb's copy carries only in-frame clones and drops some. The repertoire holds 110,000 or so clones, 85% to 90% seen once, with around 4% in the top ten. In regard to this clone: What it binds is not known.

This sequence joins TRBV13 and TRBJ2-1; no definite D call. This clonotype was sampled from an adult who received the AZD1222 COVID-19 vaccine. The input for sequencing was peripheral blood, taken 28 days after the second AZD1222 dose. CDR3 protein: CASSLKRNPPYNEQFF. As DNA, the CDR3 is TGTGCCAGCAGCTTGAAAAGGAACCCCCCGTACAATGAGCAGTTCTTC.